One and the same sample provided the 18 T cell receptor beta chains below, sequenced in a study of cytomegalovirus exposure and HLA in healthy donors. Use of 60 Vbeta and 13 Jbeta primers characterized the PCR. TCRdb's table, derived via immunoSEQ multiplex PCR, lists solely in-frame clones and lacks some. The profile shows some 150,000 clones, approximately 83% of them singletons. Sequenced: PBMCs. Source of these receptors: a woman between 40 and 50 years old in good health and CMV-seronegative.

This clone was seen more than once but under ten times. As DNA, the CDR3 is TGTGCCAGCAGCTTGACTAGCGCCTACGAGCAGTACTTC. Translated, it gives CASSLTSAYEQYF. The chain combines TRBV7-9 with TRBJ2-7, with TRBD2 matching over 8 bases. The CDR3 loop spans 13 amino acids. Germline values: CDR1 SEHNR, CDR2 FQNEAQ (reference sequence). The trim removed 3 bases at V and 2 bases at J, leaving 0 bases unmatched.

This chain uses TRBV13 with TRBJ1-2, with D hard to call. Trimming removed 4 bases at V and 2 bases at J, with 14 bases between. Germline V gene data show CDR1 as PRHDT and CDR2 as FYEKMQ (reference sequence). The length of the CDR3 is 15 residues. The CDR3 protein is CASSSMTTRNYGYTF. The CDR3 coding sequence is TGTGCCAGCAGCTCCATGACTACACGGAACTATGGCTACACCTTC.

The rearrangement uses TRBV5-4 and TRBJ1-2, with D unclear. Germline CDR1 and CDR2: SGHNT and YYREEE (reference sequence). V lost 7 bases, J lost 8 bases, and 18 bases lay in between. The CDR3 is 13 residues long. As DNA, the CDR3 is TGTGCCAGCTTCGGAGGAGGGCCCGAGGGCTACACCTTC. Amino acid sequence: CASFGGGPEGYTF.

The chain has TRBV10-3 and TRBJ1-5; D call uncertain. Germline assignment: CDR1 ENHRY and CDR2 SYGVKD. V was cut by 10 bases and J by 0 bases, with 7 bases left in between. The CDR3 has 12 amino acids. CDR3 residues: CATSPSNQPQHF. In nucleotides, the CDR3 is TGTGCCACCTCCCCTAGCAATCAGCCCCAGCATTTT.

The chain recombines TRBV5-1 with TRBJ2-7, with a weak D call TRBD1 (6 bases). With 2 bases removed from V and 1 base from J, the gap between germline ends came to 7 bases. CDR1 is SGHRS, CDR2 YFSETQ, per germline. The CDR3 covers 13 residues. CDR3 in amino acids: CASSLTGSYEQYF. The CDR3 DNA reads as TGCGCCAGCAGCTTAACAGGGTCCTACGAGCAGTACTTC.

J is TRBJ1-2 and V is TRBV28, with D perhaps matching TRBD1 (6 bases). The ends were cut back, 3 bases at V and 8 bases at J, with 13 bases in the middle. This CDR3 contains 13 residues. Looked up from germline, CDR1 is MDHEN and CDR2 is SYDVKM. The DNA of the CDR3 is TGTGCCAGCAGTTTCCAGGGGAGGGAAGGCTACACCTTC. The encoded protein is CASSFQGREGYTF.

The J gene is TRBJ2-1, the V gene TRBV10-3, with TRBD2 identical over 14 bases. This CDR3 region has 16 residues. Germline V gene sequence: CDR1 ENHRY, CDR2 SYGVKD. The trim removed 6 bases at V and 6 bases at J, leaving 7 bases unmatched. The CDR3 DNA follows: TGTGCCATCAGCCCCGGGACTAGCGGGAGAGGCAATGAGCAGTTCTTC. This gives the protein CAISPGTSGRGNEQFF.

The genes are TRBV5-4 and TRBJ2-5; D might be TRBD1 (5 bases). CDR1 and CDR2 from the germline V gene are SGHNT and YYREEE (reference sequence). Between the trimmed V and J ends, which lost 0 bases and 3 bases, there was a span of 9 bases. The length of the CDR3 is 14 residues. The CDR3 loop is CASSLALQEETQYF. The CDR3, as DNA: TGTGCCAGCAGCTTGGCTTTACAGGAAGAGACCCAGTACTTC.

V and J are TRBV28 and TRBJ1-2; D possibly corresponds to TRBD1 (5 bases). V gave up 7 bases and J gave up 4 bases, with 10 bases separating them. Germline V gene sequence: CDR1 MDHEN, CDR2 SYDVKM. The CDR3 is 12 residues long. CDR3 sequence (DNA): TGTGCCAGCACCCGCACAGGCTATGGCTACACCTTC. Amino acids: CASTRTGYGYTF.

In its sample, this clone was seen a few times. The J gene is TRBJ1-4, the V gene TRBV30; D gene ambiguous. The ends were cut back, 4 bases at V and 0 bases at J, with 12 bases in the middle. The CDR3 covers 15 residues. The germline V gene has CDR1 GTSNPN and CDR2 SVGIG (reference sequence). In nucleotides, the CDR3 is TGTGCCTGGACGAATACGGGATCAACTAATGAAAAACTGTTTTTT. Amino acids: CAWTNTGSTNEKLFF.

Only one count was recorded for this clone. The rearrangement links TRBV5-1 to TRBJ2-1; weak D call: TRBD2 (5 bases). The CDR3 consists of 15 residues. CDR1 is SGHRS, CDR2 YFSETQ, per germline. Trimming removed 1 base from V and 6 bases from J, with 14 bases in between. The CDR3 spells CASSLLEGSPNEQFF. In DNA form, the CDR3 reads TGCGCCAGCAGCTTGCTTGAGGGATCCCCCAATGAGCAGTTCTTC.

The rearrangement links TRBV9 to TRBJ2-3; tentatively, D is TRBD2 (5 bases). Deletions cut 3 bases from V and 10 bases from J, with 12 bases between. CDR1 SGDLS and CDR2 YYNGEE come from the germline V gene. This CDR3 is built from 12 residues. DNA of the CDR3: TGTGCCAGCAGCGGGCCCATGGAGGCGCAGTATTTT. Its protein is CASSGPMEAQYF. Drawing the rest from reference TRBV9 and TRBJ2-3, the complete variable domain is DSGVTQTPKHLITATGQRVTLRCSPRSGDLSVYWYQQSLDQGLQFLIQYYNGEERAKGNILERFSAQQFPDLHSELNLSSLELGDSALYFCASSGPMEAQYFGPGTRLTVL.

For this clone: Germline is not matched at one junction end, which may reflect a read error. The rearrangement joins TRBV7-9 to TRBJ1-2; D uncertain. The CDR3 totals 13 residues. Germline V lookup: CDR1 SEHNR, CDR2 FQNEAQ (reference sequence). The CDR3 DNA follows: TGTTCCAGCAGCTTAGAGGAGGGATATGGCTACACCTTC. Translation: CSSSLEEGYGYTF.

This clone was recorded a few times. The chain uses TRBV6-1 and TRBJ1-1; 7 nucleotides agree with TRBD1. CDR3 length equals 13 residues. With V trimmed by 6 bases and J by 8 bases, 9 bases remained unmatched. CDR1 MNHNS and CDR2 SASEGT come from the germline V gene. This chain's CDR3 is CASSQNRGEEAFF. The CDR3 coding sequence is TGTGCCAGCAGCCAAAACAGGGGCGAAGAAGCTTTCTTT.

The CDR3, as DNA: TGTGCCAGCAGTCACACTCTACAGGGTCGAGGTGAAGCTTTCTTT. Its translation: CASSHTLQGRGEAFF. V and J are TRBV7-9 and TRBJ1-1; D possibly corresponds to TRBD1 (6 bases). V was pared by 6 bases and J by 7 bases, with 21 bases between. Germline V gene lookup returns CDR1 SEHNR and CDR2 FQNEAQ (reference sequence). There are 15 residues in the CDR3.

The chain employs TRBV10-1 and TRBJ1-1; D possibly corresponds to TRBD1 (5 bases). The CDR3 length is 12 residues. The V gene's germline CDR1 is WNHNN and CDR2 SYGVQD (reference sequence). V was cut by 6 bases and J by 3 bases, with 8 bases left in between. CDR3 DNA sequence: TGCGCCAGCAGCGACAGATACACTGAAGCTTTCTTT. It encodes CASSDRYTEAFF.

The chain combines TRBV14 with TRBJ2-7; 7 bases fit TRBD1. The CDR3 totals 16 residues. Looked up from germline, CDR1 is SGHDN and CDR2 is FVKESK. Unmatched junction bases numbered 14, after V lost 4 bases and J lost 5 bases. Here the CDR3 reads CASSPPPGQRVHEQYF. For the CDR3, the DNA is TGTGCCAGCAGCCCCCCTCCGGGACAGCGTGTCCACGAGCAGTACTTC. Variable domain in full (rest from reference TRBV14 and TRBJ2-7): EAGVTQFPSHSVIEKGQTVTLRCDPISGHDNLYWYRRVMGKEIKFLLHFVKESKQDESGMPNNRFLAERTGGTYSTLKVQPAELEDSGVYFCASSPPPGQRVHEQYFGPGTRLTVT.

This chain joins TRBV6-1 and TRBJ2-3; a possible D gene is TRBD2 (5 bases). The CDR3 runs 17 residues. Trimming removed 4 bases at V and 4 bases at J, with 21 bases between. CDR1 and CDR2 from the germline V gene are MNHNS and SASEGT. The CDR3 region has the DNA TGTGCCAGCAGTGCTCCCCCCCGGGGTAGCACGGCAGATACGCAGTATTTT. The encoded protein is CASSAPPRGSTADTQYF.